The entry below gives a single T cell receptor (beta chain) sequence along with its context. The antigen is not known. This entry is derived from a study of post-analysis software for immune sequencing data. Study-wide results and caveats: In multiple sclerosis, normalized Chao1 diversity was significantly below that of controls. Relative to controls, patients had 4 or 5 TRBV segments at higher frequency, with TRBV5-6, TRBV5-1 and TRBV20-1 among these.

The library was made from cDNA and included unique molecular identifiers. TCRdb called the PCR reads again in MiXCR, with one record for every CDR3 protein. The sample lists more than 450,000 distinct CDR3 sequences, roughly 47% occurring once. Germline V gene sequence: CDR1 MGHRA, CDR2 YSYEKL. CDR3 length: 17 residues. The sample was blood. This clonotype originated in a girl under 18 with multiple sclerosis. The chain joins TRBV4-1 to TRBJ2-7; 12 bases fit TRBD2. The DNA end is a closer match to TRBJ2-5, so the J assignment may be wrong. In DNA form, the CDR3 reads TGCGCCAGCAGCCAAACTCCTAGCGGGAGGGCCGAGGAGACCCAGTACTTC. Translating it yields CASSQTPSGRAEETQYF.